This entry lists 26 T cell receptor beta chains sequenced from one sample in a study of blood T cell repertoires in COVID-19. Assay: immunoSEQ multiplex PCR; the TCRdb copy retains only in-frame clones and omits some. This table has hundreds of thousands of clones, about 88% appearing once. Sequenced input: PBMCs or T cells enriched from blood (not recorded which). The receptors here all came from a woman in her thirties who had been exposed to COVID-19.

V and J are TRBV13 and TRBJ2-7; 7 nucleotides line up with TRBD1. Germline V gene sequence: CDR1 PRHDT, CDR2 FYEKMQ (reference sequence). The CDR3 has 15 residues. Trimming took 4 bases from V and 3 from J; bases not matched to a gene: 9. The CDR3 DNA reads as TGTGCCAGCAGCTCAATGGGACAGTCACGCTACGAGCAGTACTTC. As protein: CASSSMGQSRYEQYF.

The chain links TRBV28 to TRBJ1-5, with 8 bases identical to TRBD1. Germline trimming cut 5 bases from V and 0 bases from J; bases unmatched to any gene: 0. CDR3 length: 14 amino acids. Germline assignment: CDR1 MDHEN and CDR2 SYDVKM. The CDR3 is CASSTGGSNQPQHF. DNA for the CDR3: TGTGCCAGCAGTACAGGGGGTAGCAATCAGCCCCAGCATTTT. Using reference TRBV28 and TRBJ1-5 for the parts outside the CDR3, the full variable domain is DVKVTQSSRYLVKRTGEKVFLECVQDMDHENMFWYRQDPGLGLRLIYFSYDVKMKEKGDIPEGYSVSREKKERFSLILESASTNQTSMYLCASSTGGSNQPQHFGDGTRLSIL.

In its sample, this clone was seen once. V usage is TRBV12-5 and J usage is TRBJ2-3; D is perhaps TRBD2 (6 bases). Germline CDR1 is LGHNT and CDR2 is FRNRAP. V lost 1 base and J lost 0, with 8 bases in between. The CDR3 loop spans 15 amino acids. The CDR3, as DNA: TGTGCTAGTGGTTTGGGGACTAAGAGCACAGATACGCAGTATTTT. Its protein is CASGLGTKSTDTQYF.

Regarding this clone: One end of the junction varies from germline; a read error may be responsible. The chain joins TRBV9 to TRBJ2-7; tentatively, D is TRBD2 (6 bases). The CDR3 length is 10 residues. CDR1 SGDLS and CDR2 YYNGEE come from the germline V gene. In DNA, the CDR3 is TGTGCCAGCAGCGGCCCGGGACTTTTCTTC. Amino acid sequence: CASSGPGLFF.

CDR3 nucleotides: TGCGCCAGCAGCCGGATGGGCGAGTTGTGGGCCGGGGAGCTGTTTTTT. Protein: CASSRMGELWAGELFF. V gene TRBV5-1 combines with J gene TRBJ2-2; D gene unclear. Trimming pared 4 bases from V and 6 bases from J, leaving 19 bases between. The CDR3 has 16 amino acids. From germline, CDR1 is SGHRS and CDR2 YFSETQ.

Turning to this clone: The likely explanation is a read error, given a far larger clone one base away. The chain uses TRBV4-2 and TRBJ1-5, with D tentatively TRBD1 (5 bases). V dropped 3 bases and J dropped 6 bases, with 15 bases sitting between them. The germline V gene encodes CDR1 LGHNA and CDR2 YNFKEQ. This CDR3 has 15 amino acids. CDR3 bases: TGTGCCAGCAGCCATGATGCAGGGTCGGGTCAGCCCCAGCATTTT. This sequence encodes CASSHDAGSGQPQHF.

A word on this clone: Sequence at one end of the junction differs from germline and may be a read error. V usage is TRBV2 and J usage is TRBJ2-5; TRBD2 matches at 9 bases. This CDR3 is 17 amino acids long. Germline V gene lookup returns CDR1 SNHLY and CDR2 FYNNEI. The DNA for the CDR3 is TGTGCCAGCAGCGAAGCGTGGCGGGGGGGCCGGGGGGAGACCCAGTACTTC. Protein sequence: CASSEAWRGGRGETQYF.

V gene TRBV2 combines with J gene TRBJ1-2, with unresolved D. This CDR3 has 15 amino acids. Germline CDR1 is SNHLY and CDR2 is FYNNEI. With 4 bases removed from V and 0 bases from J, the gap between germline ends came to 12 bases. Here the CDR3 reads CASSGLYISNYGYTF. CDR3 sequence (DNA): TGTGCCAGCAGTGGTTTGTACATTTCTAACTATGGCTACACCTTC.

The CDR3 region has the DNA TGCAGTGCTAGTTCTCGACTAGCGGGGGCGGATGAGCAGTTCTTC. The encoded protein is CSASSRLAGADEQFF. This chain links TRBV20-1 with TRBJ2-1; 12 bases agree with TRBD2. The CDR3 has 15 amino acids. Germline V gives CDR1 DFQATT, CDR2 SNEGSKA (reference sequence). Unmatched junction bases numbered 8, after V lost 3 bases and J lost 8 bases.

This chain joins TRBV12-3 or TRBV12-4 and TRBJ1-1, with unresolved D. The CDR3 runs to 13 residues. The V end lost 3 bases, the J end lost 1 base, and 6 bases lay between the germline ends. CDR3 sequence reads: CASSFYENTEAFF. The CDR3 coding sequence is TGTGCCAGCAGTTTCTACGAGAACACTGAAGCTTTCTTT.

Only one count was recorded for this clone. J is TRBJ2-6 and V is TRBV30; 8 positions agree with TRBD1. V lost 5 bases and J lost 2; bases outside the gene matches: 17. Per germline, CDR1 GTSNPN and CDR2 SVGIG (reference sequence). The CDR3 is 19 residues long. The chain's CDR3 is CAWGTGGGYGITGANVLTF. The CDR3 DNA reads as TGTGCCTGGGGAACAGGGGGTGGATACGGGATAACTGGGGCCAACGTCCTGACTTTC.

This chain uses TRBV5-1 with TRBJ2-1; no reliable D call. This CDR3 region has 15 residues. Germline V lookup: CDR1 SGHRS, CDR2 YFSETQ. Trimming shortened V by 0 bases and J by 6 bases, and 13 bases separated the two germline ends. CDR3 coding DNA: TGCGCCAGCAGCTTGGGGCAGGTCGTGGCCAATGAGCAGTTCTTC. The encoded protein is CASSLGQVVANEQFF.

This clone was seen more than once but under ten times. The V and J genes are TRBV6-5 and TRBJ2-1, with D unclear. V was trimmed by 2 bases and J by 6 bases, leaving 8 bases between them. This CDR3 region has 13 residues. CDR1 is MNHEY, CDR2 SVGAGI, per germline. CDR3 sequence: CASSYNTLNEQFF. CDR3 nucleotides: TGTGCCAGCAGTTACAACACCCTCAATGAGCAGTTCTTC.

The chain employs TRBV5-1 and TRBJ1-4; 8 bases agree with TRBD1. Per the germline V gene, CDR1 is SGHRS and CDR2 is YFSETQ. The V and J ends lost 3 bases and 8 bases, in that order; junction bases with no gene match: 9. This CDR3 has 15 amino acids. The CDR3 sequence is CASSSTQGGIEKLFF. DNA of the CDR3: TGCGCCAGCAGCTCTACACAGGGGGGAATAGAAAAACTGTTTTTT.

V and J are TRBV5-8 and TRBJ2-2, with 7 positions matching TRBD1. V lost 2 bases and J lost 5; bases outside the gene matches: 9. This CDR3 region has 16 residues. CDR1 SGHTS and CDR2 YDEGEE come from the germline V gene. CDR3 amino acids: CASSLPTGVGTGELFF. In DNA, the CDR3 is TGTGCCAGCAGCTTACCTACAGGGGTGGGAACCGGGGAGCTGTTTTTT.

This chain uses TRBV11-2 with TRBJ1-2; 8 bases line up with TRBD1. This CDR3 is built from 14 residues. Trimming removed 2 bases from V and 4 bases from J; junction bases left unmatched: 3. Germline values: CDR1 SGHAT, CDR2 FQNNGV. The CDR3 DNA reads TGTGCCAGCAGCTTAAACGGACAGGGCTATGGCTACACCTTC. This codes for CASSLNGQGYGYTF.

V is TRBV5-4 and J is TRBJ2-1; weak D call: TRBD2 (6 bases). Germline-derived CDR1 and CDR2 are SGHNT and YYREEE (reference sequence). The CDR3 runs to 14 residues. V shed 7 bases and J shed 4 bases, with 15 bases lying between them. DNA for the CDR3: TGTGCCAGCGGAGGGCAGGGTGAATACAATGAGCAGTTCTTC. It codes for CASGGQGEYNEQFF.

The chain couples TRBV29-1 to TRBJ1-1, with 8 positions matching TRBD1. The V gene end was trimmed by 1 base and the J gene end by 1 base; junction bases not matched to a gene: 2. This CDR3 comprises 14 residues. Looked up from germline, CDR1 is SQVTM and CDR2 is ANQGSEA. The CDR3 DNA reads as TGCAGCGTTGAAGCCGGACAGGGGAACACTGAAGCTTTCTTT. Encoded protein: CSVEAGQGNTEAFF.

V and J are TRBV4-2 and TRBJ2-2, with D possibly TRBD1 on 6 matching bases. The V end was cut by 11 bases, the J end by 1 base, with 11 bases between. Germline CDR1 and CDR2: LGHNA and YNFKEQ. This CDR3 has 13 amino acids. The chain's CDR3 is CAGQTGNTGELFF. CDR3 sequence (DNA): TGTGCCGGTCAGACAGGGAACACCGGGGAGCTGTTTTTT.

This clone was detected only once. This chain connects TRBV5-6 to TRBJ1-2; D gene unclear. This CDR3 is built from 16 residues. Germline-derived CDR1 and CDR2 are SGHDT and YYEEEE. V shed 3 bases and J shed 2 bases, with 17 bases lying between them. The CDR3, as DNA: TGTGCCAGCAGCTCGTACGGGATTGAATTAAACTATGGCTACACCTTC. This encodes CASSSYGIELNYGYTF.

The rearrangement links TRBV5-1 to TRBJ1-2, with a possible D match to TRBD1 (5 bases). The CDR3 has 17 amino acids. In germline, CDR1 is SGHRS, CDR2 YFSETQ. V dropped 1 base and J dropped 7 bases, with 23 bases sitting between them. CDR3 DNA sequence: TGCGCCAGCAGCTTGAGTTCCAGGGTGGCCACTATTGGTGGCTACACCTTC. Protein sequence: CASSLSSRVATIGGYTF. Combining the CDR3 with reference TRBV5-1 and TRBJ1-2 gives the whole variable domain KAGVTQTPRYLIKTRGQQVTLSCSPISGHRSVSWYQQTPGQGLQFLFEYFSETQRNKGNFPGRFSGRQFSNSRSEMNVSTLELGDSALYLCASSLSSRVATIGGYTFGSGTRLTVV.

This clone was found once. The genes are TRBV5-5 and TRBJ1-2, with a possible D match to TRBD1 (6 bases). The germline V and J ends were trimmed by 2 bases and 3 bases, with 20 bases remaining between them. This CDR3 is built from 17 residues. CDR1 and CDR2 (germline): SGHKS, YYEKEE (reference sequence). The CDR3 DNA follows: TGTGCCAGCAGCTTAGAGTTCCGACAGGTGAACCACTATGGCTACACCTTC. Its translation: CASSLEFRQVNHYGYTF. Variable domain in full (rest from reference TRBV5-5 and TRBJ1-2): DAGVTQSPTHLIKTRGQQVTLRCSPISGHKSVSWYQQVLGQGPQFIFQYYEKEERGRGNFPDRFSARQFPNYSSELNVNALLLGDSALYLCASSLEFRQVNHYGYTFGSGTRLTVV.

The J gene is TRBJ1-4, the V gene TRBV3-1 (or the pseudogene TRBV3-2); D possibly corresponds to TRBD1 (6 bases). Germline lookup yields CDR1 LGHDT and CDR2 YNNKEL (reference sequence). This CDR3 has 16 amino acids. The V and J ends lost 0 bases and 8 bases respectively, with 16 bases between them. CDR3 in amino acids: CASSQDHSGGREKLFF. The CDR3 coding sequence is TGTGCCAGCAGCCAAGATCATTCGGGGGGGCGCGAAAAACTGTTTTTT.

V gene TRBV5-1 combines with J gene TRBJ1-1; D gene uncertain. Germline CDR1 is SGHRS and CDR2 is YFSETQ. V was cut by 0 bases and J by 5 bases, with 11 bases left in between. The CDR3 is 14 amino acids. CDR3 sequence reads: CASSLGGSETEAFF. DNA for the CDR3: TGCGCCAGCAGCTTGGGAGGAAGTGAAACTGAAGCTTTCTTT.

This chain's CDR3 is CASSFAGANVLTF. CDR3 DNA: TGTGCCAGCAGTTTCGCTGGGGCCAACGTCCTGACTTTC. The rearrangement links TRBV12-3 or TRBV12-4 to TRBJ2-6; D gene ambiguous. This CDR3 spans 13 amino acids. The V gene lost 3 bases and the J gene lost 2 bases, with 2 bases spanning the gap.

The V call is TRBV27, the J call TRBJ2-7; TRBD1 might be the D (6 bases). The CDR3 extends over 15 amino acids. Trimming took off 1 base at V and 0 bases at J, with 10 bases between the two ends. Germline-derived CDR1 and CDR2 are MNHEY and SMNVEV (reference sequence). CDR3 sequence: CASSLYTGSSYEQYF. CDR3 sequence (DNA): TGTGCCAGCAGTTTATATACAGGGAGCTCCTACGAGCAGTACTTC.